This T cell receptor beta chain stems from a study of blood T cell repertoires in COVID-19. Looking at the study overall: PBMCs, B-cell-depleted T cells, or T cells provided the cDNA or gDNA that made up the material.

Profiling relied on immunoSEQ multiplex PCR, and the TCRdb table lists in-frame clones only, not all of them. This table holds about 280,000 clones, about nine tenths found once. Sequenced input: peripheral blood. The sequence was obtained from a middle-aged man with active or convalescent COVID-19.

CDR3 in amino acids: CASSPDRAHTGELFF. The CDR3 nucleotides are TGTGCCAGCAGTCCGGACAGGGCCCACACCGGGGAGCTGTTTTTT. This chain links TRBV27 with TRBJ2-2; 8 bases are a match to TRBD1. The CDR3 extends over 15 amino acids. Germline V CDR1 and CDR2: MNHEY, SMNVEV (reference sequence). Losses at the gene ends were 5 bases for V and 3 bases for J; bases not matched to a gene: 5.